These T cell receptor beta chains were read from a single sample in a study of cytomegalovirus exposure and HLA in healthy donors. This table comes from immunoSEQ multiplex PCR, and its TCRdb copy is limited to in-frame clones, with some not included. The sample lists some 90,000 clones, about 70% occurring once. The sequenced sample consisted of PBMCs. These receptors all come from a man between 40 and 49 years old in good health and CMV-seronegative. CDR3s leave out the opening cysteine and the closing phenylalanine or tryptophan. Each record gives: CDR3 protein, J gene, V gene.

CDR3: ASSLGGGRDRGQPQH
J: TRBJ1-5
V: TRBV7-9

CDR3: ATGRGVYHTEAF
J: TRBJ1-1
V: TRBV6-6

CDR3: ASSYYLPGLAAETQY
J: TRBJ2-5
V: TRBV7-8

CDR3: AGTVNYGYT
J: TRBJ1-2
V: TRBV30

CDR3: ASSVDRGQVKLF
J: TRBJ1-4
V: TRBV5-1

CDR3: AIRTGGGLNSPLH
J: TRBJ1-6
V: TRBV10-3

CDR3: ASSPGLAGYNEQF
J: TRBJ2-1
V: TRBV14

CDR3: ASSSRTMTGELF
J: TRBJ2-2
V: TRBV9

CDR3: ASSPPAGDRTGELF
J: TRBJ2-2
V: TRBV18

CDR3: ASSLGGVERGPYNEQF
J: TRBJ2-1
V: TRBV7-6

CDR3: ASSEESGGYNEQF
J: TRBJ2-1
V: TRBV6-1

CDR3: ASSPGQGKNTEAF
J: TRBJ1-1
V: TRBV18

CDR3: ASSLHTGGKTYEQY
J: TRBJ2-7
V: TRBV5-4

CDR3: ASSAQGIGDEKLF
J: TRBJ1-4
V: TRBV7-3

CDR3: ASSMDRVNEQF
J: TRBJ2-1
V: TRBV7-3

CDR3: ASSWTGRGAF
J: TRBJ1-1
V: TRBV5-5

CDR3: ASSRGQGTDSPLH
J: TRBJ1-6
V: TRBV27

CDR3: ASSDSIGVEQF
J: TRBJ2-1
V: TRBV6-4

CDR3: ASSVTTGAMNTEAF
J: TRBJ1-1
V: TRBV9

CDR3: ASSRGGNYSNQPQH
J: TRBJ1-5
V: TRBV7-9

CDR3: ASSYTSFETQY
J: TRBJ2-5
V: TRBV5-1

CDR3: ASSLWDRGTAKNIQY
J: TRBJ2-4
V: TRBV5-6

CDR3: AWTPGLAADTQY
J: TRBJ2-3
V: TRBV30

CDR3: ASSLEGTGNYEQY
J: TRBJ2-7
V: TRBV11-2

CDR3: ASSERQGTSSYEQY
J: TRBJ2-7
V: TRBV25-1

CDR3: ASSFRQGGNEQF
J: TRBJ2-1
V: TRBV19

CDR3: ASSSVWGGADTQY
J: TRBJ2-3
V: TRBV7-8

CDR3: ASSQLGTGSTDTQY
J: TRBJ2-3
V: TRBV4-1

CDR3: ASSLEPGGNGYT
J: TRBJ1-2
V: TRBV5-1

CDR3: ASSLDWQGAGGELF
J: TRBJ2-2
V: TRBV7-8